This TCR beta chain was sequenced for a study of response to subunit inactivated influenza vaccine. Study-level findings and limits: New T cells are recruited in small numbers by each seasonal influenza vaccination, according to the authors' suggestion.

This clonotype has more than one count but fewer than ten. Its cognate antigen is unknown. TCRdb recomputed calls from the RT-PCR reads with MiXCR, one row per CDR3 protein. Of over 750,000 distinct CDR3 sequences listed, over 20% are singletons. Trimming cost V 0 bases and J 4 bases; bases outside gene matches: 2. Germline V lookup: CDR1 SGDLS, CDR2 YYNGEE. The CDR3 is made up of 14 amino acids. This specimen was PBMCs from blood, taken approximately 5 days after vaccination. The TCR comes from a man aged 50-59 years who received an inactivated influenza vaccine. V gene TRBV9 combines with J gene TRBJ2-7, with 9 bases aligning to TRBD1. The CDR3 is CASSVADRGYEQYF. In nucleotides, the CDR3 is TGTGCCAGCAGCGTAGCAGACAGGGGGTACGAGCAGTACTTC.